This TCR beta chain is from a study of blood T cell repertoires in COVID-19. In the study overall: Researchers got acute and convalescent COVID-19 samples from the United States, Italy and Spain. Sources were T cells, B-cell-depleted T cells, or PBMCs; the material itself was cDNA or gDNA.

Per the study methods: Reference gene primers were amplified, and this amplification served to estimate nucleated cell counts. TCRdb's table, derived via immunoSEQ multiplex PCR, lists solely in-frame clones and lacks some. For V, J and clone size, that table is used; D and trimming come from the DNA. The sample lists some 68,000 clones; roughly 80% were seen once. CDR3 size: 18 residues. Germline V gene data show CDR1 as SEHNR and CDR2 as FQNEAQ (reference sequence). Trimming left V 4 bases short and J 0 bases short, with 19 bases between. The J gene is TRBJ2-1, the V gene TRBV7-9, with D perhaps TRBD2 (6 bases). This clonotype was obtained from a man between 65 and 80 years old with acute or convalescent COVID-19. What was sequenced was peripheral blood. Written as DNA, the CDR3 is TGTGCCAGCAGCTCGCCCCCGGGACGGGGGAGCTCCTACAATGAGCAGTTCTTC. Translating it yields CASSSPPGRGSSYNEQFF.